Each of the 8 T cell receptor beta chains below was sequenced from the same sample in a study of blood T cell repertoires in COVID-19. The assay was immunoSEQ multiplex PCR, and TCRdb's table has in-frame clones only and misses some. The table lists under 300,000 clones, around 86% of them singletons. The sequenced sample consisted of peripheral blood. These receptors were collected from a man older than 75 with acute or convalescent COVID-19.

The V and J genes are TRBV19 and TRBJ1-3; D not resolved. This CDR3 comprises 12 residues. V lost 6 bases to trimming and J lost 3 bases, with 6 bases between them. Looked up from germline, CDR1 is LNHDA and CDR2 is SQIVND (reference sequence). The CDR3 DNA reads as TGTGCCAGTAGCTATGGTGGAAACACCATATATTTT. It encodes CASSYGGNTIYF.

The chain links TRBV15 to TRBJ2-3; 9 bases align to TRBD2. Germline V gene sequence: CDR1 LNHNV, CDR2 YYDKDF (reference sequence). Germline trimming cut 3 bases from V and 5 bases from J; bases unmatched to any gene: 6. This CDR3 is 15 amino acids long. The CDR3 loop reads CATSSRGGDQDTQYF. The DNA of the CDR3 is TGTGCCACCAGCAGTCGCGGGGGGGACCAAGATACGCAGTATTTT.

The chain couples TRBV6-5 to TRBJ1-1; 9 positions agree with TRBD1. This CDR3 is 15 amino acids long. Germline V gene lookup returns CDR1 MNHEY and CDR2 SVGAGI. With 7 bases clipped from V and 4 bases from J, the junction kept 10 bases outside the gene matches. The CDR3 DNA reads TGTGCCAGCATTAGGGACAGGGTAAGGGGCACTGAAGCTTTCTTT. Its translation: CASIRDRVRGTEAFF.

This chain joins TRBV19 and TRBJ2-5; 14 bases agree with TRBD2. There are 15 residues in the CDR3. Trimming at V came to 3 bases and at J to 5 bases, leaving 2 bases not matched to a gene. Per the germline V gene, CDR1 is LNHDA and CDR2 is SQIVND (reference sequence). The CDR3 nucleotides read TGTGCCAGTAGTATTGGGACTAGCGGGAGTGAGACCCAGTACTTC. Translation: CASSIGTSGSETQYF.

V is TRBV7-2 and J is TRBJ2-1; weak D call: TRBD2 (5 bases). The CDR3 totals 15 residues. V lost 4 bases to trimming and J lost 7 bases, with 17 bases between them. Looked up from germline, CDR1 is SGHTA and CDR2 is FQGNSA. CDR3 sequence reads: CASSSVWTWPNEQFF. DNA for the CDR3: TGTGCCAGCAGCTCTGTTTGGACTTGGCCAAATGAGCAGTTCTTC.

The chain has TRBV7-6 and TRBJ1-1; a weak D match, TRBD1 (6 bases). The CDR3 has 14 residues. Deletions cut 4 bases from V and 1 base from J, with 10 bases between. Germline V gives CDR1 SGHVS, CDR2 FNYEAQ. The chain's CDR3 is CASSSGGWNTEAFF. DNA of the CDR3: TGTGCCAGCAGCTCTGGGGGCTGGAACACTGAAGCTTTCTTT.

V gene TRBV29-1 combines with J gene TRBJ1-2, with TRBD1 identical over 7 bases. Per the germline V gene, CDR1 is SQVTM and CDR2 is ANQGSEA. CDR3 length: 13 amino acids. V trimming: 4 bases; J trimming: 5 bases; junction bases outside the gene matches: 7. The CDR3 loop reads CSVGQGTSYGYTF. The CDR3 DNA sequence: TGCAGCGTTGGACAGGGAACTTCTTATGGCTACACCTTC. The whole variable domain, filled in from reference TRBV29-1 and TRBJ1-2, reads SAVISQKPSRDICQRGTSLTIQCQVDSQVTMMFWYRQQPGQSLTLIATANQGSEATYESGFVIDKFPISRPNLTFSTLTVSNMSPEDSSIYLCSVGQGTSYGYTFGSGTRLTVV.

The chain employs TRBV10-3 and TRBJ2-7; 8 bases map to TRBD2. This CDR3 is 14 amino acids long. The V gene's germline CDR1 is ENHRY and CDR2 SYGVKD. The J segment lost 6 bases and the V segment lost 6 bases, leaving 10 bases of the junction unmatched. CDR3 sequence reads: CAIRQAGEGLEQYF. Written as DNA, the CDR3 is TGTGCCATCAGGCAAGCGGGGGAAGGGCTCGAGCAGTACTTC.